The 24 T cell receptor beta chains below were found in one sample sequenced in a study of CD8+ T cells in alopecia areata. The authors extracted RNA and reverse transcribed it into cDNA as the sequencing template. The repertoire was sequenced with immunoSEQ multiplex PCR; TCRdb's copy has only in-frame clones and lacks some. The sample carries roughly 200,000 clones, approximately 55% recorded once. Stated treatment: oral pan-JAK inhibitor, 5-10 mg twice daily. The specimen comprised CD8+ T cells sorted from blood, sampled at week 24, from a patient treated with tofacitinib. The origin of the receptors is a human donor with alopecia areata.

This clone was seen just once. V gene TRBV15 combines with J gene TRBJ2-1, with TRBD1 matching 8 bases. Germline V gives CDR1 LNHNV, CDR2 YYDKDF (reference sequence). The CDR3 has 15 amino acids. The V gene end was trimmed by 0 bases and the J gene end by 10 bases; junction bases not matched to a gene: 8. The DNA for the CDR3 is TGTGCCACCAGCAGAGATTGGCAGGGGGCGGGAGAGCAGTTCTTC. This encodes CATSRDWQGAGEQFF.

The chain links TRBV25-1 to TRBJ2-7; D uncertain. From germline, CDR1 is MGHDK and CDR2 SYGVNS. The CDR3 runs to 13 residues. Trimming cost V 3 bases and J 4 bases, with 10 bases left between them. CDR3 DNA sequence: TGTGCCAGCAGTGAGGCAGGATTGTACGAGCAGTACTTC. This gives the protein CASSEAGLYEQYF.

The V and J genes are TRBV29-1 and TRBJ2-1; D is possibly TRBD2 (6 bases). Between the trimmed V and J ends, which lost 6 bases and 6 bases, there was a span of 9 bases. The CDR3 totals 11 residues. Germline V gene data show CDR1 as SQVTM and CDR2 as ANQGSEA. The CDR3, as DNA: TGCAGCGTGCCACTAGCCAATGAGCAGTTCTTC. It codes for CSVPLANEQFF.

The chain uses TRBV7-6 and TRBJ2-5, with D unresolved. This CDR3 has 11 residues. Trimming took 6 bases from V and 2 from J, leaving 4 bases between them. CDR1 SGHVS and CDR2 FNYEAQ come from the germline V gene. CDR3: CASSKQETQYF. The CDR3 coding sequence is TGTGCCAGCAGTAAACAAGAGACCCAGTACTTC.

Comments on this clone: The identical CDR3 is also encoded by other nucleotide sequences in the sample. This chain links TRBV15 with TRBJ1-1; a possible D gene is TRBD1 (5 bases). The CDR3 contains 14 residues. Per the germline V gene, CDR1 is LNHNV and CDR2 is YYDKDF (reference sequence). V lost 5 bases to trimming and J lost 2 bases, with 12 bases between them. CDR3 DNA sequence: TGTGCCACCAGCCCCGGGGGAGAAAACACTGAAGCTTTCTTT. Encoded protein: CATSPGGENTEAFF.

This clone was counted a few times. J is TRBJ2-7 and V is TRBV2; no clear D. Germline CDR1 SNHLY, CDR2 FYNNEI. The ends were cut back, 4 bases at V and 5 bases at J, with 9 bases in the middle. The CDR3 totals 12 residues. In DNA, the CDR3 is TGTGCCAGCAGTGTCCGAGTCCACGAGCAGTACTTC. Translating it yields CASSVRVHEQYF.

This clone turned up a few times. The chain recombines TRBV29-1 with TRBJ1-2; no reliable D call. The germline V and J ends were trimmed by 3 bases and 8 bases, with 13 bases remaining between them. Germline values: CDR1 SQVTM, CDR2 ANQGSEA. The CDR3 totals 12 residues. The CDR3 coding sequence is TGCAGCGTTGAGGGCGTGGGGATCGGCTACACCTTC. It codes for CSVEGVGIGYTF.

The chain links TRBV12-5 to TRBJ2-7; 11 nucleotides match TRBD2. The ends lost 1 base at V and 2 bases at J; junction bases unmatched: 1. This CDR3 is 15 amino acids long. Germline CDR1 and CDR2: LGHNT and FRNRAP. The DNA for the CDR3 is TGTGCTAGTGGTTTGGCTAGCGGGGGGCCCTACGAGCAGTACTTC. This codes for CASGLASGGPYEQYF.

The CDR3 spells CASNQKTNQPQHF. CDR3 nucleotide sequence: TGTGCCAGTAATCAGAAAACCAATCAGCCCCAGCATTTT. V gene TRBV19 combines with J gene TRBJ1-5, with unresolved D. V was pared by 7 bases and J by 3 bases, with 10 bases between. Germline V gives CDR1 LNHDA, CDR2 SQIVND (reference sequence). This CDR3 contains 13 residues.

The V and J genes are TRBV14 and TRBJ2-7; TRBD2 matches 14 bases. V lost 4 bases to trimming and J lost 3 bases; unmatched junction nucleotides: 2. This CDR3 is built from 15 residues. Germline V gene sequence: CDR1 SGHDN, CDR2 FVKESK. The CDR3 DNA follows: TGTGCCAGCAGCCGGACTAGCGGGGGGTTCTACGAGCAGTACTTC. This gives the protein CASSRTSGGFYEQYF.

The rearrangement uses TRBV2 and TRBJ2-7, with TRBD2 matching 10 bases. CDR3 length equals 15 residues. Germline CDR1 SNHLY, CDR2 FYNNEI. With 6 bases clipped from V and 2 bases from J, the junction kept 7 bases outside the gene matches. CDR3 in amino acids: CASSVSGGLTYEQYF. For the CDR3, the DNA is TGTGCCAGCAGCGTTAGCGGGGGGCTCACCTACGAGCAGTACTTC.

The chain joins TRBV2 to TRBJ2-5; 12 nucleotides align to TRBD2. With 6 bases clipped from V and 4 bases from J, the junction kept 6 bases outside the gene matches. This CDR3 has 15 amino acids. Germline V gives CDR1 SNHLY, CDR2 FYNNEI. CDR3 coding DNA: TGTGCCAGCAGCCCCGGGACTAGCGGGTTAGAGACCCAGTACTTC. As protein: CASSPGTSGLETQYF.

The sample holds a few counts of this clone. This chain connects TRBV7-2 to TRBJ2-5; D call uncertain. The CDR3 length is 12 residues. Trimming cost V 5 bases and J 0 bases, with 4 bases left between them. The V gene's germline CDR1 is SGHTA and CDR2 FQGNSA. The CDR3 bases are TGTGCCAGCAGCGTGTACCAAGAGACCCAGTACTTC. It yields the protein CASSVYQETQYF.

The V and J genes are TRBV29-1 and TRBJ2-3; a weak D match, TRBD1 (5 bases). The germline gives CDR1 SQVTM, CDR2 ANQGSEA. This CDR3 has 15 residues. Trimming shortened V by 5 bases and J by 2 bases, and 17 bases separated the two germline ends. CDR3 protein: CSVWAGQVLTDTQYF. CDR3 in DNA: TGCAGCGTTTGGGCCGGACAAGTCCTCACAGATACGCAGTATTTT.

This clone appeared a few times. V usage is TRBV29-1 and J usage is TRBJ2-3; 8 bases line up with TRBD2. The CDR3 spans 14 residues. Trimming cost V 3 bases and J 1 base; bases outside gene matches: 3. In germline, CDR1 is SQVTM, CDR2 ANQGSEA. The chain's CDR3 is CSVELRGGTDTQYF. The CDR3 nucleotides read TGCAGCGTTGAGTTGCGGGGGGGCACAGATACGCAGTATTTT.

The genes are TRBV13 and TRBJ2-7, with TRBD2 matching over 11 bases. The CDR3 has 16 amino acids. The germline V gene has CDR1 PRHDT and CDR2 FYEKMQ (reference sequence). V lost 0 bases and J lost 1; bases outside the gene matches: 2. The CDR3 loop reads CASSLGGTSGSYEQYF. In nucleotides, the CDR3 is TGTGCCAGCAGCTTAGGGGGGACTAGCGGATCCTACGAGCAGTACTTC.

The chain uses TRBV30 and TRBJ1-2; the match to TRBD1 covers 7 bases. The V and J ends lost 6 bases and 0 bases, in that order; junction bases with no gene match: 4. Germline loops: CDR1 GTSNPN, CDR2 SVGIG (reference sequence). The CDR3 is made up of 13 amino acids. CDR3 in amino acids: CACRDRTNYGYTF. In nucleotides, the CDR3 is TGTGCCTGCCGGGACAGAACTAACTATGGCTACACCTTC.

This clone was recorded a few times. This CDR3 is also generated by other DNA sequences in the sample. V and J are TRBV13 and TRBJ2-7; no reliable D call. Germline V lookup: CDR1 PRHDT, CDR2 FYEKMQ (reference sequence). Trimming took 0 bases from V and 2 from J, leaving 5 bases between them. CDR3 length equals 13 residues. The CDR3 DNA reads TGTGCCAGCAGCTTAGGCCTCACCTACGAGCAGTACTTC. The encoded protein is CASSLGLTYEQYF.

V and J are TRBV7-7 and TRBJ2-6; D is perhaps TRBD1 or TRBD2 (5 bases each). The V gene lost 5 bases and the J gene lost 2 bases, with 19 bases spanning the gap. Germline CDR1 and CDR2: SSHAT and FNYEAQ (reference sequence). This CDR3 is 18 amino acids long. The CDR3 nucleotides read TGTGCCAGCAGCGAGGGACCGATGGATACGGCTGGGGCCAACGTCCTGACTTTC. Translating gives CASSEGPMDTAGANVLTF.

The V call is TRBV4-1, the J call TRBJ1-2; D is perhaps TRBD1 (5 bases). CDR1 is MGHRA, CDR2 YSYEKL, per germline. V lost 0 bases, J lost 8 bases, and 16 bases lay in between. CDR3 length: 15 residues. The CDR3 DNA is TGCGCCAGCAGCCAAGAGGTTGGGTCAGGGAACGGCTACACCTTC. Amino acids: CASSQEVGSGNGYTF.

There are a few counts of this clone. The rearrangement links TRBV2 to TRBJ2-2, with D possibly TRBD1 on 5 matching bases. CDR1 and CDR2 (germline): SNHLY, FYNNEI. The CDR3 has 16 residues. Trimming took 8 bases from V and 6 from J, leaving 22 bases between them. CDR3 residues: CASQGRGDKGSGELFF. CDR3 sequence (DNA): TGTGCCAGCCAGGGAAGGGGCGATAAGGGTTCCGGGGAGCTGTTTTTT.

V gene TRBV2 combines with J gene TRBJ2-1; D is possibly TRBD1 (5 bases). V was cut by 7 bases and J by 4 bases, with 20 bases left in between. The CDR3 has 16 amino acids. CDR1 is SNHLY and CDR2 is FYNNEI in the germline V gene. The CDR3 region is CASKAGSTGEYNEQFF. CDR3 nucleotide sequence: TGTGCCAGCAAGGCAGGGTCAACCGGAGAATACAATGAGCAGTTCTTC.

In this sample, this clone turned up once. The chain employs TRBV5-6 and TRBJ1-6; 9 positions agree with TRBD1. Germline-derived CDR1 and CDR2 are SGHDT and YYEEEE. J lost 7 bases, V lost 4 bases, and 6 bases had no gene match. The CDR3 runs to 15 residues. The CDR3 DNA reads as TGTGCCAGCAGCACTTCCGGGACAGGGAATTCACCCCTCCACTTT. It is translated as CASSTSGTGNSPLHF. Together with reference TRBV5-6 and TRBJ1-6, the CDR3 gives the full variable domain: DAGVTQSPTHLIKTRGQQVTLRCSPKSGHDTVSWYQQALGQGPQFIFQYYEEEERQRGNFPDRFSGHQFPNYSSELNVNALLLGDSALYLCASSTSGTGNSPLHFGNGTRLTVT.

The V call is TRBV9, the J call TRBJ2-1; D is undetermined. V was cut by 4 bases and J by 9 bases, with 17 bases left in between. Germline V gene lookup returns CDR1 SGDLS and CDR2 YYNGEE. CDR3 length: 14 amino acids. The CDR3 reads CASSTQSTTGEQFF. The CDR3 coding sequence is TGTGCCAGCAGCACCCAGTCCACGACGGGTGAGCAGTTCTTC.